This TCR beta chain was sequenced during a study of T cell responses to AZD1222 COVID-19 vaccine. Regarding the study as a whole: Within unmutated variant regions lay the reported targets of nearly half of spike-specific TCRs. Possibly, clonal diversity was underestimated; donors were largely white British and included more females.

On this clone: Its antigen remains unidentified.

TCRdb's copy holds only in-frame clones and misses some; the assay was immunoSEQ multiplex PCR. The sample has about 130,000 clones, 87% seen once. The sequence was collected from an adult in good health. Material: peripheral blood, obtained on day 0 of AZD1222 vaccination.

The CDR3 bases are TGTGCCAGCAGTCAGGGGACTTCTCAAGAGACCCAGTACTTC. Residues: CASSQGTSQETQYF. The rearrangement joins TRBV28 to TRBJ2-5, with D perhaps TRBD1 or TRBD2 (6 bases each). Germline values: CDR1 MDHEN, CDR2 SYDVKM. CDR3 length equals 14 residues. Trimming took 5 bases from V and 2 from J, leaving 12 bases between them.